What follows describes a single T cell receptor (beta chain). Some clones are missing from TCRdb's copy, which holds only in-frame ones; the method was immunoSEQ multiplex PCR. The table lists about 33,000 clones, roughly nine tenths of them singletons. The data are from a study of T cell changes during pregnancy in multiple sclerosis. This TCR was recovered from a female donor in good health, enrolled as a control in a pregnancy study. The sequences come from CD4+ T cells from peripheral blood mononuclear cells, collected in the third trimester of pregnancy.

This chain's CDR3 is CASSSRRRDSGVRGELFF. CDR3 nucleotides: TGTGCCAGCAGTTCACGCCGCCGGGACAGTGGGGTGCGAGGGGAGCTGTTTTTT. The chain links TRBV7-6 to TRBJ2-2; 7 bases are shared with TRBD1. The CDR3 loop spans 18 amino acids. Germline V CDR1 and CDR2: SGHVS, FNYEAQ. Losses at the gene ends were 6 bases for V and 8 bases for J; bases not matched to a gene: 21.